The entry that follows covers one T cell receptor (beta chain) sequence. Its antigen is undetermined. This entry is derived from a study of lymphopenia after photon versus proton radiotherapy. Only in-frame clones appear in the TCRdb table, and some are missing; sequencing was by immunoSEQ multiplex PCR. This repertoire shows 150,000 to 200,000 clones, approximately 86% found once; its top ten account for 4% to 5%. Study-level results: After lymphocyte nadir, photon-treated repertoires showed oligoclonal expansion, especially CD8+ Temra.

This clonotype originated in a man in his fifties with gastric cancer. Sample: peripheral blood, taken from a patient treated with photon-based radiotherapy.

CDR3 DNA sequence: TGTGCCTGGAGTAGGTTGACTCGGCAGTTCTTC. Its translation is CAWSRLTRQFF. The chain employs TRBV30 and TRBJ2-1; D uncertain. V lost 2 bases to trimming and J lost 12 bases, with 11 bases between them. This CDR3 is built from 11 residues. CDR1 and CDR2 from the germline V gene are GTSNPN and SVGIG (reference sequence).